The 30 T cell receptor beta chains in this list originate from one sample, sequenced in a study of response to subunit inactivated influenza vaccine. TCRdb recomputed calls from the RT-PCR reads with MiXCR, one row per CDR3 protein. This sample yields 450,000 to 600,000 distinct CDR3 sequences, of which 6% to 9% are seen a single time; 13% belongs to the top ten. Material: PBMCs from blood, obtained less than 25 months after vaccination. The source is a man aged 50 to 75 who received an inactivated influenza vaccine.

This clonotype was detected only a few times. This rearrangement joins TRBV7-3 to TRBJ2-1, with 10 positions matching TRBD2. This CDR3 comprises 18 residues. CDR1 is SGHTA and CDR2 is FQGTGA in the germline V gene. V lost 3 bases, J lost 0 bases, and 8 bases stayed unmatched. In DNA form, the CDR3 reads TGTGCCAGCAGCTTTAGCGGGAGGACACATGGCTCCTACAATGAGCAGTTCTTC. Its translation is CASSFSGRTHGSYNEQFF.

This chain links TRBV6-1 with TRBJ2-1; D is perhaps TRBD2 (5 bases). The V and J ends lost 3 bases and 10 bases respectively, with 22 bases between them. CDR1 is MNHNS, CDR2 SASEGT, per germline. The CDR3 runs to 16 residues. The CDR3 region has the DNA TGTGCCAGCAGTGAGAGAACCAGTGGGCAACGCGGGGAGCAGTTCTTC. This encodes CASSERTSGQRGEQFF.

In regard to this clonotype: Without the conserved terminal phenylalanine or tryptophan, this CDR3 likely stems from a read error. The V and J genes are TRBV20-1 and TRBJ2-3, with 14 bases aligning to TRBD2. Germline V gene lookup returns CDR1 DFQATT and CDR2 SNEGSKA (reference sequence). V dropped 7 bases and J dropped 1; count of bases not matched to a gene: 7. The CDR3 runs 16 residues. The CDR3 sequence: CSVRTSGGRGTDTQYS. The DNA of the CDR3 is TGCAGTGTTAGGACTAGCGGGGGGAGAGGCACAGATACGCAGTATTCT.

This clonotype showed up just a few times. V is TRBV20-1 and J is TRBJ1-5, with 7 nucleotides matching TRBD1. Germline values: CDR1 DFQATT, CDR2 SNEGSKA (reference sequence). The length of the CDR3 is 13 residues. The junction had 4 bases not matched to a gene; V was cut back by 6 bases and J by 2 bases. CDR3 DNA sequence: TGCAGTGCGGCAACAGGGGGCAATCAGCCCCAGCATTTT. Translated, it gives CSAATGGNQPQHF.

A few counts support this clonotype. This chain links TRBV7-9 with TRBJ2-5; 10 positions agree with TRBD2. The germline V gene has CDR1 SEHNR and CDR2 FQNEAQ (reference sequence). The CDR3 runs 17 residues. V shed 5 bases and J 3 bases; nucleotides not matched to a gene: 12. CDR3 sequence reads: CASSALGGLAGEETQYF. CDR3 in DNA: TGTGCCAGCAGCGCACTCGGCGGGCTAGCGGGAGAAGAGACCCAGTACTTC.

A few counts support this clonotype. The chain employs TRBV20-1 and TRBJ2-3; 12 nucleotides line up with TRBD2. The CDR3 is made up of 14 amino acids. Germline-derived CDR1 and CDR2 are DFQATT and SNEGSKA (reference sequence). Germline trimming cut 6 bases from V and 2 bases from J; bases unmatched to any gene: 3. CDR3 DNA sequence: TGCAGTGCCAGACTAGCGGGGGACACAGATACGCAGTATTTT. Protein sequence: CSARLAGDTDTQYF.

This clonotype was detected only a few times. This chain connects TRBV5-1 to TRBJ1-2; D call uncertain. The CDR3 spans 14 residues. Germline-derived CDR1 and CDR2 are SGHRS and YFSETQ. With 4 bases removed from V and 0 bases from J, the gap between germline ends came to 10 bases. This chain's CDR3 is CASSPDASNYGYTF. Here the CDR3 DNA reads TGCGCCAGCAGCCCTGACGCCTCTAACTATGGCTACACCTTC. Full variable domain (remainder filled in from reference TRBV5-1 and TRBJ1-2): KAGVTQTPRYLIKTRGQQVTLSCSPISGHRSVSWYQQTPGQGLQFLFEYFSETQRNKGNFPGRFSGRQFSNSRSEMNVSTLELGDSALYLCASSPDASNYGYTFGSGTRLTVV.

Only a few counts were recorded for this clonotype. The chain has TRBV4-2 and TRBJ1-1, with no clear D. V lost 2 bases, J lost 5 bases, and 12 bases lay in between. The CDR3 consists of 14 residues. Germline CDR1 LGHNA, CDR2 YNFKEQ. The CDR3 DNA reads TGTGCCAGCAGCCAATCGCCTATAGAGACTGAAGCTTTCTTT. This translates into CASSQSPIETEAFF.

The chain uses TRBV4-3 and TRBJ2-1; perhaps TRBD2 as D (5 bases). The CDR3 is 15 amino acids. Trimming cost V 1 base and J 10 bases, with 17 bases left between them. The V gene's germline CDR1 is LGHNA and CDR2 YSLEER. The CDR3 region is CASSQGSGVVGEQFF. In nucleotides, the CDR3 is TGCGCCAGCAGCCAAGGTTCCGGGGTCGTCGGCGAGCAGTTCTTC.

In this sample, this clonotype turned up a few times. The chain couples TRBV20-1 to TRBJ2-3, with TRBD2 identical over 12 bases. Germline assignment: CDR1 DFQATT and CDR2 SNEGSKA (reference sequence). Trimming took 5 bases from V and 1 from J; bases not matched to a gene: 10. This CDR3 comprises 17 residues. The DNA of the CDR3 is TGCAGTGCTTCGTCCGGACTAGCGGGACTAGGCACAGATACGCAGTATTTT. It specifies CSASSGLAGLGTDTQYF.

This clonotype was picked up many times. This sequence joins TRBV5-1 and TRBJ1-2, with 7 bases lining up with TRBD1. CDR3 length: 14 residues. Unmatched junction bases numbered 4, after V lost 3 bases and J lost 2 bases. The germline V gene has CDR1 SGHRS and CDR2 YFSETQ. The CDR3 loop is CASSSGGLNYGYTF. The CDR3, as DNA: TGCGCCAGCAGCTCAGGGGGGTTGAACTATGGCTACACCTTC.

In this sample, this clonotype turned up a few times. The chain has TRBV5-1 and TRBJ2-7; TRBD1 agrees at 7 bases. In germline, CDR1 is SGHRS, CDR2 YFSETQ. V lost 4 bases and J lost 5; bases outside the gene matches: 9. CDR3 length: 14 residues. The CDR3 region has the DNA TGCGCCAGCAGCACGGGACAGCACAGGGACGAGCAGTACTTC. Encoded protein: CASSTGQHRDEQYF.

This clonotype was counted at least ten times. This chain uses TRBV10-2 with TRBJ1-5; 9 bases agree with TRBD1. The CDR3 covers 14 residues. Looked up from germline, CDR1 is WSHSY and CDR2 is SAAADI. Trimming took 4 bases from V and 2 from J; bases not matched to a gene: 0. The CDR3 loop is CASSGTGGNQPQHF. In DNA, the CDR3 is TGCGCCAGCAGTGGGACAGGGGGCAATCAGCCCCAGCATTTT.

The rearrangement uses TRBV11-2 and TRBJ2-7; possibly TRBD2 for D (5 bases). Looked up from germline, CDR1 is SGHAT and CDR2 is FQNNGV. Trimming removed 5 bases from V and 4 bases from J, with 12 bases in between. This CDR3 has 13 residues. For the CDR3, the DNA is TGTGCCAGCAGCCCCCAACCGGGGTACGAGCAGTACTTC. Amino acid sequence: CASSPQPGYEQYF.

The chain couples TRBV10-3 to TRBJ1-2; 9 bases map to TRBD1. The germline gives CDR1 ENHRY, CDR2 SYGVKD. This CDR3 spans 15 amino acids. V trimming: 7 bases; J trimming: 3 bases; junction bases outside the gene matches: 9. The CDR3 protein is CAIKEGTGSHYGYTF. The CDR3 nucleotides are TGTGCCATCAAGGAAGGGACAGGGTCTCACTATGGCTACACCTTC.

This clonotype was counted ten times or more. This rearrangement joins TRBV27 to TRBJ2-1; the D is unclear. Per germline, CDR1 MNHEY and CDR2 SMNVEV (reference sequence). The CDR3 consists of 14 residues. Deletions cut 8 bases from V and 0 bases from J, with 11 bases between. CDR3 loop: CASGSRSSYNEQFF. For the CDR3, the DNA is TGTGCCAGCGGTAGCAGGAGCTCCTACAATGAGCAGTTCTTC.

The V gene is TRBV7-2, the J gene TRBJ2-4, with a possible D match to TRBD1 (6 bases). V was cut by 5 bases and J by 1 base, with 12 bases left in between. CDR1 SGHTA and CDR2 FQGNSA come from the germline V gene. This CDR3 region has 15 residues. The CDR3 spells CASSMQGLAKNIQYF. The CDR3 DNA is TGTGCCAGCAGCATGCAGGGGCTGGCCAAAAACATTCAGTACTTC.

The chain recombines TRBV5-1 with TRBJ1-3; D is perhaps TRBD1 (6 bases). V was clipped by 3 bases and J by 4 bases, with 14 bases between them. The CDR3 is 15 residues long. Germline-derived CDR1 and CDR2 are SGHRS and YFSETQ. The CDR3 loop reads CASSSQGLSGNTIYF. CDR3 DNA sequence: TGCGCCAGCAGCTCCCAGGGGTTGTCGGGAAACACCATATATTTT.

In its sample, this clonotype was seen many times. The CDR3 protein is CAWAIQGIHEQYF. The CDR3 DNA is TGTGCCTGGGCAATACAGGGCATCCACGAGCAGTACTTC. The V call is TRBV30, the J call TRBJ2-7, with a tentative D call TRBD1 (6 bases). Germline V gene lookup returns CDR1 GTSNPN and CDR2 SVGIG (reference sequence). The CDR3 length is 13 residues. Trimming cost V 5 bases and J 5 bases, with 16 bases left between them.

This clonotype was counted ten times or more. The chain employs TRBV12-3 or TRBV12-4 and TRBJ1-4; no clear D. Trimming cost V 2 bases and J 3 bases, with 7 bases left between them. The length of the CDR3 is 14 residues. In nucleotides, the CDR3 is TGTGCCAGCAGTTTAAGGTTTTCTAATGAAAAACTGTTTTTT. Residues: CASSLRFSNEKLFF.

This clonotype was observed a handful of times. The J gene is TRBJ2-1, the V gene TRBV6-1, with D perhaps matching TRBD1 or TRBD2 (5 bases each). Germline CDR1 and CDR2: MNHNS and SASEGT. The CDR3 sequence is 15 residues long. Trimming removed 4 bases from V and 0 bases from J, with 10 bases in between. The CDR3 spells CASSVGASSYNEQFF. CDR3 sequence (DNA): TGTGCCAGCAGTGTCGGGGCTAGCTCCTACAATGAGCAGTTCTTC.

Only a few counts were recorded for this clonotype. The chain employs TRBV10-3 and TRBJ2-3; weak D call: TRBD2 (5 bases). The CDR3 spans 14 residues. Looked up from germline, CDR1 is ENHRY and CDR2 is SYGVKD. Trimming removed 8 bases from V and 0 bases from J, with 12 bases in between. The CDR3 spells CAIRSGTSTDTQYF. The CDR3 DNA reads as TGTGCCATCCGGAGCGGCACTAGCACAGATACGCAGTATTTT.

Comments on this clonotype: Since the CDR3 does not end with the conserved phenylalanine or tryptophan, this likely comes from a read error. V and J are TRBV6-1 and TRBJ2-1, with TRBD1 identical over 10 bases. The CDR3 is made up of 18 amino acids. V gave up 6 bases and J gave up 2 bases; unmatched junction bases: 13. Per germline, CDR1 MNHNS and CDR2 SASEGT. The CDR3 bases are TGTGCCAGCAGCCAAGGGTACATTGGACAGGGGGCCTACAATGAGCAGTTCTCC. This sequence encodes CASSQGYIGQGAYNEQFS.

This chain joins TRBV27 and TRBJ2-1; the D is unclear. From germline, CDR1 is MNHEY and CDR2 SMNVEV (reference sequence). V dropped 5 bases and J dropped 5 bases, with 13 bases sitting between them. The CDR3 sequence is 14 residues long. Here the CDR3 DNA reads TGTGCCAGCAGTATACTGGGCTCTAACAATGAGCAGTTCTTC. Its translation is CASSILGSNNEQFF.

This clonotype was observed a few times. This chain joins TRBV12-3 or TRBV12-4 and TRBJ2-7; a possible D gene is TRBD2 (6 bases). The V and J ends lost 6 bases and 5 bases respectively, with 17 bases between them. The CDR3 consists of 14 residues. Here the CDR3 DNA reads TGTGCCAGCAGGCGGGGACTCCGTGGCCACGAGCAGTACTTC. It codes for CASRRGLRGHEQYF.

The chain combines TRBV6-2 or TRBV6-3 with TRBJ2-7; D gene ambiguous. Germline V gives CDR1 MNHEY, CDR2 SVGEGT. The CDR3 has 14 residues. Between the trimmed V and J ends, which lost 2 bases and 3 bases, there was a span of 11 bases. The CDR3 DNA reads TGTGCCAGCAGTTACCTTGGACCTCGCTACGAGCAGTACTTC. It is translated as CASSYLGPRYEQYF.

This clonotype was seen repeatedly, ten times or more. The chain couples TRBV12-3 or TRBV12-4 to TRBJ2-5, with D perhaps TRBD1 or TRBD2 (6 bases each). V gave up 5 bases and J gave up 5 bases, with 12 bases separating them. The CDR3 covers 13 residues. This chain's CDR3 is CASSRTGRETQYF. The CDR3 DNA reads TGTGCCAGCAGTCGTACAGGGAGGGAGACCCAGTACTTC.

The chain combines TRBV18 with TRBJ2-7; D possibly corresponds to TRBD1 (6 bases). V was shortened by 10 bases and J by 2 bases, with 15 bases between the two germline ends. The CDR3 is made up of 13 amino acids. CDR1 and CDR2 (germline): KGHSH, LQKENI. CDR3 coding DNA: TGTGCCACCTCTCAGACAGGCCCCTACGAGCAGTACTTC. The encoded protein is CATSQTGPYEQYF.

The V gene is TRBV10-3, the J gene TRBJ2-7; the match to TRBD2 covers 9 bases. The germline V gene encodes CDR1 ENHRY and CDR2 SYGVKD. Trimming removed 4 bases from V and 4 bases from J; junction bases left unmatched: 5. The CDR3 is 14 residues long. In DNA form, the CDR3 reads TGTGCCATCAGTGTCGGGCGGGAGGGTTACGAGCAGTACTTC. Its protein product is CAISVGREGYEQYF.

This clonotype was picked up a small number of times. The chain uses TRBV28 and TRBJ1-5, with D tentatively TRBD1 (6 bases). Trimming pared 5 bases from V and 3 bases from J, leaving 14 bases between. The germline CDR1 and CDR2 sequences are MDHEN and SYDVKM. The CDR3 runs 15 residues. The CDR3 DNA reads as TGTGCCAGCAGTACACCAGGACAGAACAATCAGCCCCAGCATTTT. Amino acids: CASSTPGQNNQPQHF.